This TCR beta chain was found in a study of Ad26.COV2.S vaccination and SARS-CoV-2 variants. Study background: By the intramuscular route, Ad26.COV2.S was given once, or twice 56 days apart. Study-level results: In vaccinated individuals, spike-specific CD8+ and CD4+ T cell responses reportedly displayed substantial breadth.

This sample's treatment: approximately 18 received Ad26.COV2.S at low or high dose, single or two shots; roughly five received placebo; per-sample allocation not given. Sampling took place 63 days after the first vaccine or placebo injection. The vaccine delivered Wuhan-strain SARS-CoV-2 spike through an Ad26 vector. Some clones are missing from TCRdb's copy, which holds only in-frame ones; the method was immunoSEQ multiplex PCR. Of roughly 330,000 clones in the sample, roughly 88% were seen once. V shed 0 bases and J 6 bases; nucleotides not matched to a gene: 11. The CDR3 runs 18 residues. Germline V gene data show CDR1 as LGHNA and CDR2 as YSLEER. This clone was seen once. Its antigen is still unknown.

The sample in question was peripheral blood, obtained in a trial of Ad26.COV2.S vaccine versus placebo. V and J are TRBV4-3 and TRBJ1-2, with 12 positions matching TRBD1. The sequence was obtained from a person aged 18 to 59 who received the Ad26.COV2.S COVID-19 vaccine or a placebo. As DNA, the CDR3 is TGCGCCAGCAGCCAAGATAAGTGGGCGGGGACAGGGGGCCATGGCTACACCTTC. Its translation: CASSQDKWAGTGGHGYTF.